This TCR beta chain was profiled in a study of T cells in Graves' hyperthyroidism and ophthalmopathy. Study findings and constraints: The majority of expanded thyroid clonotypes above 0.001 also appeared in blood. In simple terms, a model built on 13 V-J features told ophthalmopathy apart from stable hyperthyroidism.

Together with thyroid ultrasound, orbital computed tomography, serum thyroxine and TRAb, clinical symptoms were used for diagnoses. A roughly 9.3 ml volume of fresh peripheral blood provided the PBMCs. This clonotype appeared many times. Its antigen is not identified. Using RNA transcripts as the source, TCR beta CDR3 regions were amplified. First-round RT-PCR targeting the TCR CDR3 was performed with the HTBI primer set. A single record per CDR3 protein comes from TCRdb applying MiXCR to the multiplex PCR reads. The sample shows a few hundred thousand distinct CDR3 sequences, around a sixth of them seen only once. This CDR3 contains 14 residues. CDR1 DFQATT and CDR2 SNEGSKA come from the germline V gene (reference sequence). Unmatched junction bases numbered 6, after V lost 1 base and J lost 3 bases.

The TCR comes from a woman under 40 with Graves' hyperthyroidism. The chain carries TRBV20-1 and TRBJ2-7, with TRBD2 matching 7 bases. The sample was blood. CDR3 sequence (DNA): TGCAGTGCTAGAGTGAGCGGGAATTACTACGAGCAGTACTTC. Protein sequence: CSARVSGNYYEQYF.